The 30 T cell receptor beta chains below all came from one sample that was sequenced in a study of chemoradiotherapy in HPV16-positive cancers. Generated by immunoSEQ multiplex PCR, the TCRdb table keeps only in-frame clones and is missing some. This sample has some 5,000 clones, with 78% found just once. This material was acquired from a patient who underwent chemoradiotherapy. The source of these receptors is a human donor with HPV-associated anogenital cancer.

The rearrangement uses TRBV5-1 and TRBJ2-3; no reliable D call. CDR3 size: 16 residues. Germline lookup yields CDR1 SGHRS and CDR2 YFSETQ. The germline V and J ends were trimmed by 2 bases and 5 bases, with 18 bases remaining between them. CDR3 in DNA: TGCGCCAGCAGCTTTCAGCGAGGCGGTGTAGGAGATACGCAGTATTTT. Its protein is CASSFQRGGVGDTQYF.

CDR3 sequence: CASSLGQGSYGYTF. Here the CDR3 DNA reads TGTGCCAGCAGCCTCGGACAGGGGTCTTATGGCTACACCTTC. V usage is TRBV7-9 and J usage is TRBJ1-2, with 9 bases matching TRBD1. CDR1 SEHNR and CDR2 FQNEAQ come from the germline V gene (reference sequence). V lost 5 bases, J lost 5 bases, and 6 bases stayed unmatched. CDR3 size: 14 residues. Complete variable domain (other parts from reference TRBV7-9 and TRBJ1-2): DTGVSQNPRHKITKRGQNVTFRCDPISEHNRLYWYRQTLGQGPEFLTYFQNEAQLEKSRLLSDRFSAERPKGSFSTLEIQRTEQGDSAMYLCASSLGQGSYGYTFGSGTRLTVV.

This rearrangement joins TRBV7-2 to TRBJ2-3; TRBD2 matches at 13 bases. Per the germline V gene, CDR1 is SGHTA and CDR2 is FQGNSA. After removal of 5 bases from V and 9 bases from J, the junction contained 14 bases not matched to a gene. The CDR3 is made up of 17 amino acids. CDR3 in DNA: TGTGCCAGCAGCACCCGCCCGACTAGCGGGGGGCGAGCGACGCAGTATTTT. Protein: CASSTRPTSGGRATQYF.

Only a few counts were recorded for this clone. The genes are TRBV19 and TRBJ1-5, with D perhaps matching TRBD1 (5 bases). Trimming left V 7 bases short and J 5 bases short, with 9 bases between. CDR1 is LNHDA and CDR2 is SQIVND in the germline V gene (reference sequence). This CDR3 contains 12 residues. CDR3 nucleotides: TGTGCCAGTAACCCCAGGGATCAGCCCCAGCATTTT. Translation: CASNPRDQPQHF.

The chain links TRBV7-9 to TRBJ2-3; D is possibly TRBD1 (5 bases). CDR1 is SEHNR, CDR2 FQNEAQ, per germline (reference sequence). The CDR3 is 16 amino acids. Deletions cut 6 bases from V and 4 bases from J, with 20 bases between. CDR3 sequence: CASRQQSQAPADTQYF. CDR3 in DNA: TGTGCCAGCAGACAACAATCACAGGCCCCCGCAGATACGCAGTATTTT.

A note on this clone: The junction differs from germline at one of its ends, possibly a read error. V is TRBV6-1 and J is TRBJ2-3; 7 bases align to TRBD1. From germline, CDR1 is MNHNS and CDR2 SASEGT. CDR3 length: 15 residues. This CDR3 reads CASTETGVWTDTQYF. The CDR3 bases are TGTGCCAGCACTGAAACAGGGGTGTGGACAGATACGCAGTATTTT.

This clone was detected only a few times. The chain has TRBV7-6 and TRBJ2-5; the D is unclear. The V end lost 3 bases, the J end lost 2 bases, and 4 bases lay between the germline ends. The CDR3 contains 12 residues. CDR1 is SGHVS, CDR2 FNYEAQ, per germline. In nucleotides, the CDR3 is TGTGCCAGCAGCTTCGGTCAAGAGACCCAGTACTTC. It specifies CASSFGQETQYF.

V and J are TRBV4-3 and TRBJ1-6; D not resolved. This CDR3 spans 14 amino acids. V was pared by 0 bases and J by 8 bases, with 8 bases between. Germline values: CDR1 LGHNA, CDR2 YSLEER. CDR3 sequence: CASSQDPTYSPLHF. Here the CDR3 DNA reads TGCGCCAGCAGCCAAGACCCGACATATTCACCCCTCCACTTT.

This sequence joins TRBV25-1 and TRBJ2-3, with D unclear. Germline V CDR1 and CDR2: MGHDK, SYGVNS. The CDR3 is 15 amino acids. V shed 7 bases and J shed 2 bases, with 16 bases lying between them. The CDR3 DNA follows: TGTGCCAGCACCAAAGAAGGATCTTTCACAGATACGCAGTATTTT. Translating it yields CASTKEGSFTDTQYF.

V is TRBV6-1 and J is TRBJ1-2, with TRBD1 matching 8 bases. CDR3 length: 16 residues. CDR1 and CDR2 (germline): MNHNS, SASEGT. Trimming removed 0 bases from V and 8 bases from J; junction bases left unmatched: 11. The CDR3 spells CASSEAEARGRGGYTF. The CDR3 DNA reads TGTGCCAGCAGTGAAGCGGAGGCCAGGGGGCGCGGAGGCTACACCTTC.

The chain uses TRBV4-2 and TRBJ1-2; maybe TRBD1 (6 bases). Germline assignment: CDR1 LGHNA and CDR2 YNFKEQ. This CDR3 comprises 16 residues. V shed 1 base and J shed 3 bases, with 15 bases lying between them. The CDR3 coding sequence is TGTGCCAGCAGCCAAGCAGGGGAGGGGGGAGACTATGGCTACACCTTC. Protein: CASSQAGEGGDYGYTF.

The sample holds one count of this clone. The V and J genes are TRBV5-1 and TRBJ2-7, with 8 bases that match TRBD2. V gave up 0 bases and J gave up 5 bases; unmatched junction bases: 7. Germline-derived CDR1 and CDR2 are SGHRS and YFSETQ. This CDR3 region has 15 residues. The CDR3, as DNA: TGCGCCAGCAGCTTGGGACCGGGACTAGGAGACGAGCAGTACTTC. This codes for CASSLGPGLGDEQYF. Full variable domain (missing parts from reference TRBV5-1 and TRBJ2-7): KAGVTQTPRYLIKTRGQQVTLSCSPISGHRSVSWYQQTPGQGLQFLFEYFSETQRNKGNFPGRFSGRQFSNSRSEMNVSTLELGDSALYLCASSLGPGLGDEQYFGPGTRLTVT.

This chain uses TRBV2 with TRBJ2-7; no reliable D call. The CDR3 is 13 amino acids. The germline CDR1 and CDR2 sequences are SNHLY and FYNNEI. The V and J ends lost 7 bases and 3 bases respectively, with 13 bases between them. This chain's CDR3 is CASTASVRYEQYF. DNA of the CDR3: TGTGCCAGCACCGCATCGGTCCGCTACGAGCAGTACTTC.

The sample holds one count of this clone. The chain combines TRBV9 with TRBJ2-5; D ambiguous. In germline, CDR1 is SGDLS, CDR2 YYNGEE. Trimming took 0 bases from V and 5 from J, leaving 8 bases between them. The CDR3 loop spans 13 amino acids. The CDR3 bases are TGTGCCAGCAGCGTAGGATTTCGGGAGACCCAGTACTTC. Translating gives CASSVGFRETQYF.

This clone came up a few times. The chain has TRBV5-1 and TRBJ2-7, with 11 bases matching TRBD2. This CDR3 has 15 amino acids. J lost 8 bases, V lost 3 bases, and 10 bases had no gene match. Looked up from germline, CDR1 is SGHRS and CDR2 is YFSETQ. The CDR3 is CASSSTGTSGGKQYF. CDR3 bases: TGCGCCAGCAGCTCCACCGGGACTAGCGGCGGGAAGCAGTACTTC.

This chain links TRBV7-3 with TRBJ1-2, with TRBD1 as a possible D gene (5 bases). The CDR3 extends over 13 amino acids. Trimming took off 2 bases at V and 8 bases at J, with 12 bases between the two ends. Per the germline V gene, CDR1 is SGHTA and CDR2 is FQGTGA. The CDR3 loop is CASSLEGEGGYTF. Here the CDR3 DNA reads TGTGCCAGCAGCTTAGAAGGGGAGGGCGGCTACACCTTC.

This rearrangement joins TRBV4-1 to TRBJ2-3; 14 positions match TRBD2. V was clipped by 4 bases and J by 4 bases; unmatched bases: 13. Germline V gene data show CDR1 as MGHRA and CDR2 as YSYEKL. The CDR3 sequence is 19 residues long. The CDR3 loop is CASSPYPTSGGGGADTQYF. The CDR3 nucleotides read TGCGCCAGCAGCCCCTACCCGACTAGCGGGGGGGGTGGGGCAGATACGCAGTATTTT.

The V gene is TRBV19, the J gene TRBJ1-4; D uncertain. Germline-derived CDR1 and CDR2 are LNHDA and SQIVND (reference sequence). This CDR3 contains 16 residues. Deletions cut 6 bases from V and 6 bases from J, with 20 bases between. The CDR3 sequence is CASRTSGPDRDEKLFF. The DNA of the CDR3 is TGTGCCAGTAGGACAAGCGGGCCTGATAGGGATGAAAAACTGTTTTTT. The complete variable domain, with remaining parts taken from reference TRBV19 and TRBJ1-4, reads DGGITQSPKYLFRKEGQNVTLSCEQNLNHDAMYWYRQDPGQGLRLIYYSQIVNDFQKGDIAEGYSVSREKKESFPLTVTSAQKNPTAFYLCASRTSGPDRDEKLFFGSGTQLSVL.

This sequence joins TRBV2 and TRBJ2-6; tentative D call: TRBD1 (5 bases). There are 17 residues in the CDR3. The V end lost 6 bases, the J end lost 0 bases, and 15 bases lay between the germline ends. Germline CDR1 and CDR2: SNHLY and FYNNEI. This CDR3 reads CASSAATVLSGANVLTF. In nucleotides, the CDR3 is TGTGCCAGCAGCGCCGCGACAGTCCTCTCTGGGGCCAACGTCCTGACTTTC.

This chain connects TRBV5-1 to TRBJ1-1; tentatively, D is TRBD1 (5 bases). The CDR3 extends over 14 amino acids. In germline, CDR1 is SGHRS, CDR2 YFSETQ. V lost 2 bases and J lost 5, with 13 bases in between. CDR3 nucleotides: TGCGCCAGCAGCTTAGTAGGAGGGACTACTGAAGCTTTCTTT. Translated, it gives CASSLVGGTTEAFF.

The rearrangement uses TRBV7-8 and TRBJ2-7, with 10 bases identical to TRBD1. The CDR3 has 14 amino acids. The germline gives CDR1 SGHVS, CDR2 FQNEAQ. J was trimmed by 6 bases and V by 5 bases; bases with no gene match: 7. The CDR3 loop reads CASSTLDRGLEQYF. The CDR3 region has the DNA TGTGCCAGCAGCACACTAGACAGGGGGCTCGAGCAGTACTTC.

The rearrangement uses TRBV9 and TRBJ1-1; possibly TRBD1 for D (6 bases). There are 13 residues in the CDR3. From germline, CDR1 is SGDLS and CDR2 YYNGEE. The ends were cut back, 0 bases at V and 5 bases at J, with 8 bases in the middle. The CDR3 sequence: CASSVGTGTEAFF. The CDR3 DNA is TGTGCCAGCAGCGTAGGAACAGGGACTGAAGCTTTCTTT. Based on the CDR3 plus reference TRBV9 and TRBJ1-1, the full variable domain is DSGVTQTPKHLITATGQRVTLRCSPRSGDLSVYWYQQSLDQGLQFLIQYYNGEERAKGNILERFSAQQFPDLHSELNLSSLELGDSALYFCASSVGTGTEAFFGQGTRLTVV.

The CDR3 nucleotides read TGTGCCAGCAGACAACCCGGGACTAGCGGGTACTACGAGCAGTACTTC. Translated, it gives CASRQPGTSGYYEQYF. V is TRBV28 and J is TRBJ2-7, with 12 nucleotides matching TRBD2. CDR3 length: 16 residues. The junction had 9 bases not matched to a gene; V was cut back by 6 bases and J by 3 bases. Germline loops: CDR1 MDHEN, CDR2 SYDVKM.

V gene TRBV28 combines with J gene TRBJ2-3; 7 bases fit TRBD2. The CDR3 contains 17 residues. Losses at the gene ends were 2 bases for V and 1 base for J; bases not matched to a gene: 9. Germline CDR1 and CDR2: MDHEN and SYDVKM. CDR3 DNA: TGTGCCAGCAGTTTAATTGTGCGGGAGCCACGCACAGATACGCAGTATTTT. Protein: CASSLIVREPRTDTQYF.

The rearrangement joins TRBV14 to TRBJ2-2, with D uncertain. Trimming cost V 0 bases and J 2 bases, with 10 bases left between them. The CDR3 is 16 residues long. Germline lookup yields CDR1 SGHDN and CDR2 FVKESK. For the CDR3, the DNA is TGTGCCAGCAGCCAAGATAAGGCAGTTAACACCGGGGAGCTGTTTTTT. Amino acids: CASSQDKAVNTGELFF.

The CDR3 loop reads CASSVWESGRGQFF. The DNA for the CDR3 is TGTGCCAGCAGCGTATGGGAGAGTGGGCGAGGGCAGTTCTTC. V gene TRBV9 combines with J gene TRBJ2-1; a weak D match, TRBD2 (5 bases). V lost 1 base, J lost 12 bases, and 17 bases lay in between. The germline CDR1 and CDR2 sequences are SGDLS and YYNGEE. The CDR3 covers 14 residues. The full variable domain, its missing parts supplied by reference TRBV9 and TRBJ2-1, is DSGVTQTPKHLITATGQRVTLRCSPRSGDLSVYWYQQSLDQGLQFLIQYYNGEERAKGNILERFSAQQFPDLHSELNLSSLELGDSALYFCASSVWESGRGQFFGPGTRLTVL.

The J gene is TRBJ1-3, the V gene TRBV9; D is unclear. Between the trimmed V and J ends, which lost 3 bases and 7 bases, there was a span of 11 bases. There are 13 residues in the CDR3. Germline values: CDR1 SGDLS, CDR2 YYNGEE. This CDR3 reads CASSESVENTIYF. CDR3 bases: TGTGCCAGCAGCGAGTCCGTAGAGAACACCATATATTTT.

The gene calls are TRBV10-2 and TRBJ2-1; 11 bases agree with TRBD2. After removal of 8 bases from V and 5 bases from J, the junction contained 11 bases not matched to a gene. In germline, CDR1 is WSHSY, CDR2 SAAADI. The CDR3 is made up of 16 amino acids. CDR3 in amino acids: CASYSGGASVNNEQFF. The CDR3, as DNA: TGCGCCAGCTATAGCGGGGGGGCCTCGGTTAACAATGAGCAGTTCTTC.

The chain uses TRBV6-5 and TRBJ2-7, with a weak D call TRBD1 (6 bases). CDR1 is MNHEY and CDR2 is SVGAGI in the germline V gene. This CDR3 spans 13 amino acids. Trimming removed 4 bases from V and 3 bases from J, with 10 bases in between. CDR3 loop: CASSSHRVYEQYF. DNA for the CDR3: TGTGCCAGCAGTTCCCACAGGGTCTACGAGCAGTACTTC.

In this sample, this clone turned up a few times. The DNA of the CDR3 is TGCAGCGTTTCGACAGGGACCAATCAGCCCCAGCATTTT. This codes for CSVSTGTNQPQHF. The chain has TRBV29-1 and TRBJ1-5, with TRBD1 matching 7 bases. J gave up 3 bases and V 5 bases, and 4 bases lay outside the gene matches. The germline gives CDR1 SQVTM, CDR2 ANQGSEA. The CDR3 extends over 13 amino acids.